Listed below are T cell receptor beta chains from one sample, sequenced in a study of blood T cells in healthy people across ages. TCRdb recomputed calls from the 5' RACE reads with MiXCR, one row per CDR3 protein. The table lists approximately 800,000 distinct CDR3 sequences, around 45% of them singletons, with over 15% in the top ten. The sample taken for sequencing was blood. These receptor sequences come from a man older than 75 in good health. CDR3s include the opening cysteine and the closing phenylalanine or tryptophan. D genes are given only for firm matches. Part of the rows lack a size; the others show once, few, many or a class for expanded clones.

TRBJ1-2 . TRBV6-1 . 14 TGTGCCAGCAGTGAAATCAGGCGGAACTATGGCTACACCTTC CASSEIRRNYGYTF
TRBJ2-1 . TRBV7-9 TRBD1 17 TGTGCCAGCAGCACAGCCGGGACAGGGTTCTCCTACAATGAGCAGTTCTTC CASSTAGTGFSYNEQFF
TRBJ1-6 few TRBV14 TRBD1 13 TGTGCCAGCGGACCAGGGGGGAATTCACCCCTCCACTTT CASGPGGNSPLHF
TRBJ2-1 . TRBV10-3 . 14 TGTGCCATCAGTGGGCAGGTCTCCTACAATGAGCAGTTCTTC CAISGQVSYNEQFF
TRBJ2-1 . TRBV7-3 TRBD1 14 TGTGCCAGCAGCTCCCGGGACAGAGCTAATGAGCAGTTCTTC CASSSRDRANEQFF
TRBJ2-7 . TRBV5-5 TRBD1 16 TGTGCCAGCAGCTTTGACCCCGGGACAGGCTCCTACGAGCAGTACTTC CASSFDPGTGSYEQYF
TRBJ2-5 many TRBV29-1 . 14 TGCAGCGTTGAAGATTACGGGGTCTGGGAGACCCAGTACTTC CSVEDYGVWETQYF
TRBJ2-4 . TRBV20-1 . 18 TGCAGTGCTGGAGATCTTAAGGGGACCGAAAAAGGCAAAAACATTCAGTACTTC CSAGDLKGTEKGKNIQYF
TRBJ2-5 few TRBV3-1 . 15 TGTGCCAGCAGCCAAGATGCCAGGGGACAAGAGACCCAGTACTTC CASSQDARGQETQYF
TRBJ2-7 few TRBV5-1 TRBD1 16 TGCGCCAGCAGCTTGGGTCCGACAGGGACAACCTACGAGCAGTACTTC CASSLGPTGTTYEQYF
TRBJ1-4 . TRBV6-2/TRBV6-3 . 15 TGTGCCAGCACCTCGATGACAGCCGGACGCGAAAAACTGTTTTTT CASTSMTAGREKLFF
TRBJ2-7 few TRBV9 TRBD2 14 TGTGCCAGCAGCGTAGCTAGCGGGAGTCACGAGCAGTACTTC CASSVASGSHEQYF
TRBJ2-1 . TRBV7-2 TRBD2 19 TGTGCCAGCAGCTTCCCCGAGGTAGCGGGGGGCAGCTCCTACAATGAGCAGTTCTTC CASSFPEVAGGSSYNEQFF
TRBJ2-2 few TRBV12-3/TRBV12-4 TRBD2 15 TGTGCCAGCAGTTCTACTAGCGACCCCACCGGGGAGCTGTTTTTT CASSSTSDPTGELFF
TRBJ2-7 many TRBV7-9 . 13 TGTGCCAGCAGCGTAACCCAATCCTACGAGCAGTACTTC CASSVTQSYEQYF
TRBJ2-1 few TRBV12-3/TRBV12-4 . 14 TGTGCCAGCAGTTTGGGCAGGGATATCAATGAGCAGTTCTTC CASSLGRDINEQFF
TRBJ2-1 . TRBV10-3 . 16 TGTGCCATCAGTGGTAATACGGGAAGCTCCTACAATGAGCAGTTCTTC CAISGNTGSSYNEQFF
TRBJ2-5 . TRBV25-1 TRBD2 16 TGTGCCAGCAGTGGTTTTGGGCTAGCGGGAGCGGAGACCCAGTACTTC CASSGFGLAGAETQYF
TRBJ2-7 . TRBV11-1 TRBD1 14 TGTGCCAGCAGACAAGACAGGGGGTTGTACGAGCAGTACTTC CASRQDRGLYEQYF
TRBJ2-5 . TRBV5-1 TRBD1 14 TGCGCCAGCAGCGTGGAGGACAGGAGAGAGACCCAGTACTTC CASSVEDRRETQYF
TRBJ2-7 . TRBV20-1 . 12 TGCAGTGCTAGTGGCCAGGTATACGAGCAGTACTTC CSASGQVYEQYF
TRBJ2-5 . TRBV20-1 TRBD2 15 TGCAGTGCTAGACGTACTAGCGGGAGAGAAGGGGAGCAGTACTTC CSARRTSGREGEQYF
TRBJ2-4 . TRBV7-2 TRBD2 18 TGTGCCAGCAGCTTAGAACATTCCGGGGGGTTAGCCAAAAACATTCAGTACTTC CASSLEHSGGLAKNIQYF
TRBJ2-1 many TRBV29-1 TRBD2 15 TGCAGCGTTGATCCGGGACTAGCGGGAGAAAATGAGCAGTTCTTC CSVDPGLAGENEQFF
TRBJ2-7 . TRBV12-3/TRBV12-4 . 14 TGTGCCAGCAGTTTATCGTCGGGGGTGAACGAGCAGTACTTC CASSLSSGVNEQYF
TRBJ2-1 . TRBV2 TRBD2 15 TGTGCCAGCAGTGAGGTTAGCGGGAGGGCCAAGAAGCAGTTCTTC CASSEVSGRAKKQFF